The rows below give T cell receptor beta chains drawn from one sample of a study of T cell responses to AZD1222 COVID-19 vaccine. Clones were read by immunoSEQ multiplex PCR, and TCRdb kept only the in-frame ones, dropping some. Counted here are around 140,000 clones, just over 85% occurring once; the ten biggest clones make up around 5%. Sequenced here: peripheral blood, sampled 28 days after the second AZD1222 dose. Receptors originate from an adult who received the AZD1222 COVID-19 vaccine. The CDR3 runs from the conserved cysteine through the conserved F or W. Each record gives: D gene, V gene, clone size, J gene, CDR3 protein, CDR3 DNA. A D gene is named only where the DNA matches it firmly. Some rows have no size entry. The others give once, few or many, or a class for an expanded clone.

d_call: .; v_call: TRBV30; clone_size: .; j_call: TRBJ1-1; cdr3_aa: CAWTVASNTEAFF; cdr3_nt: TGTGCCTGGACCGTCGCTTCGAACACTGAAGCTTTCTTT
d_call: .; v_call: TRBV4-1; clone_size: few; j_call: TRBJ1-2; cdr3_aa: CASSPGQSLYGYTF; cdr3_nt: TGCGCCAGCAGCCCAGGACAGTCACTCTATGGCTACACCTTC
d_call: .; v_call: TRBV29-1; clone_size: .; j_call: TRBJ1-1; cdr3_aa: CSGAKGTEAFF; cdr3_nt: TGCAGCGGGGCGAAGGGTACTGAAGCTTTCTTT
d_call: .; v_call: TRBV4-1; clone_size: .; j_call: TRBJ2-3; cdr3_aa: CASSPLLGVADTQYF; cdr3_nt: TGCGCCAGCAGCCCCTTGTTAGGGGTGGCAGATACGCAGTATTTT
d_call: .; v_call: TRBV10-3; clone_size: .; j_call: TRBJ2-3; cdr3_aa: CAISESREGTDTQYF; cdr3_nt: TGTGCCATCAGTGAGTCGAGAGAGGGCACAGATACGCAGTATTTT
d_call: .; v_call: TRBV4-2; clone_size: .; j_call: TRBJ2-3; cdr3_aa: CASSQLLGELDTQYF; cdr3_nt: TGTGCCAGCAGCCAACTGCTGGGAGAACTGGATACGCAGTATTTT
d_call: .; v_call: TRBV4-1; clone_size: .; j_call: TRBJ1-2; cdr3_aa: CASSLREGDGYTF; cdr3_nt: TGCGCCAGCAGCCTAAGGGAGGGGGACGGCTACACCTTC
d_call: TRBD1; v_call: TRBV4-2; clone_size: .; j_call: TRBJ2-5; cdr3_aa: CASSQARGQGAETQYF; cdr3_nt: TGTGCCAGCAGCCAGGCCCGGGGACAGGGGGCAGAGACCCAGTACTTC
d_call: TRBD1; v_call: TRBV28; clone_size: .; j_call: TRBJ1-5; cdr3_aa: CASSPRDSNQPQHF; cdr3_nt: TGTGCCAGCAGTCCCCGGGACAGTAATCAGCCCCAGCATTTT
d_call: TRBD1; v_call: TRBV3-1/TRBV3-2; clone_size: .; j_call: TRBJ1-5; cdr3_aa: CASSATGAGDQPQHF; cdr3_nt: TGTGCCAGCAGCGCCACAGGGGCCGGGGATCAGCCCCAGCATTTT
d_call: .; v_call: TRBV9; clone_size: .; j_call: TRBJ2-3; cdr3_aa: CASSVSGVSTDTQYF; cdr3_nt: TGTGCCAGCAGCGTGAGTGGCGTTAGCACAGATACGCAGTATTTT
d_call: .; v_call: TRBV7-2; clone_size: few; j_call: TRBJ2-4; cdr3_aa: CASSPEGGNIQYF; cdr3_nt: TGTGCCAGCAGCCCCGAGGGGGGAAACATTCAGTACTTC
d_call: TRBD1; v_call: TRBV28; clone_size: .; j_call: TRBJ1-6; cdr3_aa: CASSLGTGHNSPLHF; cdr3_nt: TGTGCCAGCAGTTTGGGGACAGGACATAATTCACCCCTCCACTTT
d_call: .; v_call: TRBV18; clone_size: .; j_call: TRBJ1-2; cdr3_aa: CASSPPDRLYGYTF; cdr3_nt: TGTGCCAGCTCACCACCGGACAGACTCTATGGCTACACCTTC
d_call: .; v_call: TRBV6-5; clone_size: .; j_call: TRBJ2-3; cdr3_aa: CASSPSMIDTQYF; cdr3_nt: TGTGCCAGCAGTCCATCCATGATAGATACGCAGTATTTT
d_call: .; v_call: TRBV11-3; clone_size: .; j_call: TRBJ1-1; cdr3_aa: CASSLGPRNTEAFF; cdr3_nt: TGTGCCAGCAGCTTGGGACCCAGGAACACTGAAGCTTTCTTT
d_call: TRBD1; v_call: TRBV30; clone_size: .; j_call: TRBJ1-5; cdr3_aa: CAWSVLTGEQPQHF; cdr3_nt: TGTGCCTGGAGTGTACTGACAGGGGAACAGCCCCAGCATTTT
d_call: .; v_call: TRBV5-1; clone_size: .; j_call: TRBJ2-5; cdr3_aa: CASSLEGGGRETQYF; cdr3_nt: TGCGCCAGCAGCTTGGAGGGGGGCGGTCGGGAGACCCAGTACTTC
d_call: TRBD2; v_call: TRBV6-5; clone_size: once; j_call: TRBJ2-1; cdr3_aa: CASSYSTGGVHEQFF; cdr3_nt: TGTGCCAGCAGTTACTCGACGGGAGGGGTCCATGAGCAGTTCTTC
d_call: TRBD2; v_call: TRBV27; clone_size: .; j_call: TRBJ2-4; cdr3_aa: CASSPTPDLAGGQFQYF; cdr3_nt: TGTGCCAGCAGTCCGACTCCCGATCTAGCGGGAGGCCAGTTTCAGTACTTC
d_call: TRBD1; v_call: TRBV4-1; clone_size: .; j_call: TRBJ2-7; cdr3_aa: CASSHPSGTGDEQYF; cdr3_nt: TGCGCCAGCAGCCATCCGTCCGGGACAGGGGACGAGCAGTACTTC
d_call: .; v_call: TRBV19; clone_size: once; j_call: TRBJ1-3; cdr3_aa: CASRPQGPGNTIYF; cdr3_nt: TGTGCCAGTAGACCTCAGGGTCCTGGAAACACCATATATTTT
d_call: TRBD1; v_call: TRBV7-2; clone_size: .; j_call: TRBJ2-3; cdr3_aa: CASSLVLDRWTDTQYF; cdr3_nt: TGTGCCAGCAGCTTAGTTTTGGACAGGTGGACAGATACGCAGTATTTT
d_call: .; v_call: TRBV25-1; clone_size: .; j_call: TRBJ2-1; cdr3_aa: CASSDPSPGSYNEQFF; cdr3_nt: TGTGCCAGCAGTGACCCCTCGCCGGGCTCCTACAATGAGCAGTTCTTC